Following are 19 T cell receptor beta chains from one sample sequenced in a study of monozygotic twins with inflammatory bowel disease. TCRdb reprocessed the 5' RACE reads, keeping one entry per CDR3 protein, no DNA. The data include about 330,000 distinct CDR3 sequences; the top ten clones carry approximately 2%. Sequenced material: blood. Every receptor here comes from a human donor with ulcerative colitis or Crohn's disease, or a healthy co-twin of an affected twin (not recorded which).

The chain recombines TRBV5-1 with TRBJ2-1; TCRdb gives TRBD2 as the D gene, but with no DNA this cannot be confirmed. Germline CDR1 and CDR2: SGHRS and YFSETQ. CDR3 length: 17 residues. The CDR3 protein is CASKAGGLRDSYNEQFF.

The V gene is TRBV20-1, the J gene TRBJ1-5; TCRdb reports TRBD1, a call that lacks DNA to check it against. This CDR3 contains 15 residues. CDR1 is DFQATT, CDR2 SNEGSKA, per germline (reference sequence). CDR3: CSAPPSGTKNQPQHF.

The V call is TRBV28, the J call TRBJ2-7. The CDR3 loop spans 11 amino acids. Germline assignment: CDR1 MDHEN and CDR2 SYDVKM. The CDR3 protein is CASRVRYEQYF.

The chain links TRBV20-1 to TRBJ2-7. CDR3 length: 11 residues. Germline V CDR1 and CDR2: DFQATT, SNEGSKA (reference sequence). CDR3: CSAGRFDEQYF.

The J gene is TRBJ2-3, the V gene TRBV5-1; TCRdb returns TRBD1, unconfirmable since there is no DNA. There are 13 residues in the CDR3. CDR1 is SGHRS, CDR2 YFSETQ, per germline. The CDR3 sequence: CASSLTPGDTQYF.

The chain carries TRBV4-1 and TRBJ2-4; TCRdb designates TRBD1, a call that cannot be tested without DNA. The germline gives CDR1 MGHRA, CDR2 YSYEKL. The CDR3 runs 19 residues. CDR3 amino acids: CASSQDRERGSQAKNIQYF.

The chain employs TRBV15 and TRBJ2-7. The CDR3 covers 14 residues. The germline V gene encodes CDR1 LNHNV and CDR2 YYDKDF (reference sequence). CDR3 protein: CATSRYPTGPEQYF.

The genes are TRBV2 and TRBJ2-1; TCRdb's assignment of TRBD2 cannot be checked, as there is no DNA. The CDR3 is made up of 15 amino acids. The germline gives CDR1 SNHLY, CDR2 FYNNEI. The CDR3 is CASSADLARGDEQFF.

CDR3 residues: CASSQPFGSPLHF. This chain connects TRBV4-1 to TRBJ1-6. This CDR3 has 13 amino acids. Germline CDR1 reads MGHRA; CDR2 reads YSYEKL.

The chain is built from TRBV20-1 and TRBJ1-4. This CDR3 contains 15 residues. CDR1 and CDR2 (germline): DFQATT, SNEGSKA (reference sequence). The CDR3 is CSAILYSATNEKLFF.

The rearrangement uses TRBV7-2 and TRBJ2-1; the D call of TRBD1 rests on TCRdb alone, since no DNA is present to check it. The germline gives CDR1 SGHTA, CDR2 FQGNSA. This CDR3 contains 14 residues. The CDR3 loop reads CASSPNSDNNEQFF.

The V and J genes are TRBV10-3 and TRBJ2-5; TCRdb picks TRBD1, but there is no DNA to check that call. The germline CDR1 and CDR2 sequences are ENHRY and SYGVKD. The CDR3 extends over 14 amino acids. CDR3 in amino acids: CAISEGAGSETQYF.

V and J are TRBV18 and TRBJ2-2. The CDR3 is 15 residues long. Germline CDR1 is KGHSH and CDR2 is LQKENI. The chain's CDR3 is CASSPQTPDTGELFF.

The CDR3 protein is CASSPWGSGRAVSDTQYF. This rearrangement joins TRBV4-1 to TRBJ2-3; TCRdb picks TRBD2, but there is no DNA to check that call. Germline V gene data show CDR1 as MGHRA and CDR2 as YSYEKL. CDR3 length: 18 residues.

This chain joins TRBV12-3 or TRBV12-4 and TRBJ2-1. The CDR3 has 15 amino acids. This CDR3 is CASSSYRSTGNEQFF.

V is TRBV6-6 and J is TRBJ1-5; TCRdb lists TRBD1, though no DNA is available to test this call. Germline V gene sequence: CDR1 MNHNY, CDR2 SVGAGI (reference sequence). This CDR3 contains 13 residues. The CDR3 protein is CASSYGANQPQHF.

This sequence joins TRBV2 and TRBJ1-4; the TCRdb call, TRBD1, lacks DNA for checking. The CDR3 spans 15 residues. From germline, CDR1 is SNHLY and CDR2 FYNNEI. The chain's CDR3 is CASKYRQGSSEKLFF.

The chain's CDR3 is CASSLQGLQETQYF. The J gene is TRBJ2-5, the V gene TRBV7-9; TCRdb lists TRBD1, though no DNA is available to test this call. Per germline, CDR1 SEHNR and CDR2 FQNEAQ (reference sequence). The CDR3 has 14 amino acids.

V usage is TRBV9 and J usage is TRBJ2-3. The germline V gene encodes CDR1 SGDLS and CDR2 YYNGEE. The CDR3 spans 14 residues. CDR3 in amino acids: CASSASSGTDTQYF.